This T cell receptor beta chain was identified in a study of cytomegalovirus exposure and HLA in healthy donors. Study-level points and caveats: Later work showed greater clonal expansion in HLA-associated TCR beta chains than in equally common others.

Germline V gene data show CDR1 as MNHEY and CDR2 as SMNVEV (reference sequence). The CDR3 is made up of 14 amino acids. With 3 bases removed from V and 4 bases from J, the gap between germline ends came to 13 bases. A note on this clone: Antigen specificity is unknown.

The PCR had 60 Vbeta and 13 Jbeta primers. Sequencing was performed with immunoSEQ multiplex PCR; in TCRdb, only in-frame clones are kept and a portion is missing. The repertoire consists of about 130,000 clones, with over 70% occurring once and the leading ten covering under 3%. The clonotype originates from a woman aged 60-75 years in good health and CMV-seropositive. Sequences were obtained from PBMCs. The chain is built from TRBV27 and TRBJ2-7, with D perhaps TRBD1 (5 bases). Here the CDR3 DNA reads TGTGCCAGCAGTTTGGGGCAGGGAACTTACGAGCAGTACTTC. Protein sequence: CASSLGQGTYEQYF.